The entry below gives a single TCR beta chain sequence along with its context. This entry is derived from a study of blood T cell repertoires in COVID-19. The data were produced by immunoSEQ multiplex PCR, yet TCRdb's version contains in-frame clones alone and is incomplete. This sample has 95,000 to 150,000 clones, with over 70% found just once. Trimming removed 2 bases from V and 6 bases from J, with 9 bases in between. The CDR3 has 13 residues. CDR1 and CDR2 (germline): SGHRS, YFSETQ. The sequenced sample consisted of peripheral blood. The receptor was isolated from a man between 70 and 80 years old with acute or convalescent COVID-19. V gene TRBV5-1 combines with J gene TRBJ2-1; no clear D. CDR3 bases: TGCGCCAGCAGCTTCTCCCCCCCCAATGAGCAGTTCTTC. Translation gives CASSFSPPNEQFF. Full variable domain (missing parts from reference TRBV5-1 and TRBJ2-1): KAGVTQTPRYLIKTRGQQVTLSCSPISGHRSVSWYQQTPGQGLQFLFEYFSETQRNKGNFPGRFSGRQFSNSRSEMNVSTLELGDSALYLCASSFSPPNEQFFGPGTRLTVL.